The 24 T cell receptor beta chains presented below share a single source sample, sequenced in a study of blood T cell repertoires in COVID-19 (dated by TCRdb to the early 2020s). The library was prepared using the immunoSEQ multiplex PCR assay. Entries here come from immuneACCESS through TCRdb and include only in-frame sequences with V and J called. Some clones fail to appear in such tables; in the studies checked, an unresolved V gene covers under half of the shortfall, and the cause of the remainder is unknown. The sample has over 250,000 clones on record, 70% to 90% of them singletons. In total, the top ten clones hold 0.8% of the sample. The sample consisted of peripheral blood. These TCRs come from a woman aged 25 to 45 with acute or convalescent COVID-19.

The CDR3 DNA is TGTGCCAGCAGCTTCAACCAGGGGTCGCCCTACAATGAGCAGTTCTTC. This translates into CASSFNQGSPYNEQFF. The V call is TRBV3-1 (or the pseudogene TRBV3-2), the J call TRBJ2-1, with a possible D match to TRBD1 (6 bases). This CDR3 spans 16 amino acids. Trimming pared 5 bases from V and 2 bases from J, leaving 16 bases between. Germline V gives CDR1 LGHDT, CDR2 YNNKEL (reference sequence).

J is TRBJ1-6 and V is TRBV30; weak D call: TRBD1 (6 bases). V shed 3 bases and J shed 4 bases, with 10 bases lying between them. Per germline, CDR1 GTSNPN and CDR2 SVGIG (reference sequence). The CDR3 consists of 14 residues. CDR3 sequence: CAWRTGLYNSPLHF. The CDR3 region has the DNA TGTGCCTGGAGGACAGGATTATATAATTCACCCCTCCACTTT.

This clone came up once. V gene TRBV19 combines with J gene TRBJ2-7; 10 nucleotides line up with TRBD1. V lost 4 bases and J lost 3; bases outside the gene matches: 3. CDR1 and CDR2 from the germline V gene are LNHDA and SQIVND (reference sequence). CDR3 size: 14 residues. The DNA of the CDR3 is TGTGCCAGTAGTACCTGGGACAGGGGCTACGAGCAGTACTTC. It yields the protein CASSTWDRGYEQYF.

V and J are TRBV7-2 and TRBJ2-7, with TRBD2 matching over 9 bases. Per the germline V gene, CDR1 is SGHTA and CDR2 is FQGNSA. The J segment lost 0 bases and the V segment lost 3 bases, leaving 3 bases of the junction unmatched. CDR3 length equals 15 residues. CDR3: CASSFSSGTSYEQYF. CDR3 bases: TGTGCCAGCAGCTTTTCTAGCGGGACCTCCTACGAGCAGTACTTC.

V usage is TRBV6-5 and J usage is TRBJ1-1; 7 positions match TRBD1. The CDR3 sequence is 14 residues long. Looked up from germline, CDR1 is MNHEY and CDR2 is SVGAGI. V was pared by 6 bases and J by 4 bases, with 8 bases of the junction left unmatched. In DNA form, the CDR3 reads TGTGCCAGCAGATTTACAGGGGTGGTCACTGAAGCTTTCTTT. Translated, it gives CASRFTGVVTEAFF.

This clone was seen only a few times. The chain recombines TRBV11-3 with TRBJ1-1; 8 bases line up with TRBD1. The V segment lost 4 bases and the J segment 4 bases; nucleotides outside the gene matches: 5. CDR1 is SGHNT and CDR2 is YENEEA in the germline V gene. This CDR3 is built from 14 residues. CDR3 region: CASSWADRGTEAFF. The CDR3 DNA reads as TGTGCCAGCAGCTGGGCAGACAGGGGCACTGAAGCTTTCTTT.

The chain couples TRBV7-2 to TRBJ1-1; TRBD1 aligns across 8 bases. Losses at the gene ends were 5 bases for V and 1 base for J; bases not matched to a gene: 3. The CDR3 contains 14 residues. Per the germline V gene, CDR1 is SGHTA and CDR2 is FQGNSA. In DNA, the CDR3 is TGTGCCAGCAGCCGGGACAGGAGGAACACTGAAGCTTTCTTT. Protein: CASSRDRRNTEAFF.

This sequence joins TRBV15 and TRBJ1-5; weak D call: TRBD1 (6 bases). Germline V CDR1 and CDR2: LNHNV, YYDKDF (reference sequence). The V and J ends lost 0 bases and 2 bases respectively, with 8 bases between them. The CDR3 has 15 residues. The CDR3 DNA is TGTGCCACCAGCAGAGACCGACAGGGCAATCAGCCCCAGCATTTT. Amino acids: CATSRDRQGNQPQHF.

This chain connects TRBV19 to TRBJ2-7; 12 bases match TRBD2. The CDR3 loop spans 15 amino acids. The ends lost 4 bases at V and 1 base at J; junction bases unmatched: 2. CDR1 is LNHDA, CDR2 SQIVND, per germline (reference sequence). CDR3 amino acids: CASSKTSGGSYEQYF. The DNA for the CDR3 is TGTGCCAGTAGTAAGACTAGCGGGGGATCCTACGAGCAGTACTTC.

The gene calls are TRBV11-2 and TRBJ2-7, with D perhaps matching TRBD1 (6 bases). The V end lost 1 base, the J end lost 4 bases, and 20 bases lay between the germline ends. Germline V gives CDR1 SGHAT, CDR2 FQNNGV. This CDR3 has 17 residues. The CDR3 loop is CASSLAWDTGAIYEQYF. The CDR3 DNA reads TGTGCCAGCAGCTTAGCCTGGGACACGGGTGCCATTTACGAGCAGTACTTC.

To note about this clone: In the same sample, other DNA sequences code for this CDR3. This sequence joins TRBV19 and TRBJ2-3, with 11 bases identical to TRBD2. With 4 bases clipped from V and 1 base from J, the junction kept 4 bases outside the gene matches. This CDR3 region has 16 residues. In germline, CDR1 is LNHDA, CDR2 SQIVND (reference sequence). CDR3: CASSTGTSGRTDTQYF. As DNA, the CDR3 is TGTGCCAGTAGTACCGGGACTAGCGGTCGCACAGATACGCAGTATTTT.

The chain is built from TRBV18 and TRBJ1-5; possible D gene TRBD1, 5 bases. This CDR3 region has 13 residues. Per the germline V gene, CDR1 is KGHSH and CDR2 is LQKENI. V lost 6 bases and J 7 bases, leaving 13 bases between the germline ends. The CDR3 DNA sequence: TGTGCCAGCTCCCTTGGGGGGGACCAGCCCCAGCATTTT. This codes for CASSLGGDQPQHF.

The chain carries TRBV19 and TRBJ2-3, with 7 bases lining up with TRBD2. Per germline, CDR1 LNHDA and CDR2 SQIVND (reference sequence). J lost 5 bases, V lost 5 bases, and 16 bases had no gene match. There are 17 residues in the CDR3. CDR3 sequence: CASSFPLGAGAGDTQYF. Here the CDR3 DNA reads TGTGCCAGTAGTTTCCCCCTCGGCGCGGGAGCGGGAGATACGCAGTATTTT.

This clone was counted at least ten times. The V call is TRBV6-1, the J call TRBJ1-5, with 9 nucleotides matching TRBD1. The V gene end was trimmed by 2 bases and the J gene end by 2 bases; junction bases not matched to a gene: 4. CDR1 and CDR2 (germline): MNHNS, SASEGT. CDR3 length: 16 residues. CDR3 in amino acids: CASSEQQGAGNQPQHF. The CDR3 DNA follows: TGTGCCAGCAGTGAACAACAGGGGGCGGGCAATCAGCCCCAGCATTTT.

V is TRBV5-4 and J is TRBJ1-6, with 7 bases that match TRBD1. The CDR3 has 16 residues. Trimming at V came to 0 bases and at J to 7 bases, leaving 7 bases not matched to a gene. Germline CDR1 and CDR2: SGHNT and YYREEE (reference sequence). CDR3 amino acids: CASSLGDRPDNSPLHF. The CDR3 DNA reads TGTGCCAGCAGCTTGGGGGACAGACCCGACAATTCACCCCTCCACTTT.

CDR3 DNA sequence: TGTGCCAGCTCACCACCGGCCTCAGGTGCGGGTGGCTACACCTTC. It yields the protein CASSPPASGAGGYTF. This sequence joins TRBV18 and TRBJ1-2; no firm D call. Germline CDR1 KGHSH, CDR2 LQKENI. The CDR3 runs 15 residues. Trimming removed 0 bases from V and 7 bases from J, with 15 bases in between.

The chain combines TRBV13 with TRBJ2-1, with 9 bases fitting TRBD2. The V gene end was trimmed by 5 bases and the J gene end by 7 bases; junction bases not matched to a gene: 15. Germline V gene data show CDR1 as PRHDT and CDR2 as FYEKMQ (reference sequence). The CDR3 loop spans 17 amino acids. CDR3: CASSHAGGSGRRNEQFF. CDR3 nucleotides: TGTGCCAGCAGCCATGCCGGCGGGAGCGGGAGGCGGAATGAGCAGTTCTTC.

The rearrangement links TRBV19 to TRBJ2-1; no definite D call. The ends were cut back, 4 bases at V and 6 bases at J, with 19 bases in the middle. Germline CDR1 reads LNHDA; CDR2 reads SQIVND (reference sequence). The CDR3 length is 16 residues. DNA of the CDR3: TGTGCCAGTAGTACCTACGACTTGTGGAACGGCAATGAGCAGTTCTTC. Translated, it gives CASSTYDLWNGNEQFF.

V and J are TRBV5-1 and TRBJ1-2; D ambiguous. The CDR3 is made up of 13 amino acids. V was trimmed by 4 bases and J by 7 bases, leaving 14 bases between them. Looked up from germline, CDR1 is SGHRS and CDR2 is YFSETQ. This chain's CDR3 is CASSSNPDFGYTF. CDR3 in DNA: TGCGCCAGCAGCAGTAACCCTGACTTTGGCTACACCTTC. The variable domain in full, completed from reference TRBV5-1 and TRBJ1-2, reads KAGVTQTPRYLIKTRGQQVTLSCSPISGHRSVSWYQQTPGQGLQFLFEYFSETQRNKGNFPGRFSGRQFSNSRSEMNVSTLELGDSALYLCASSSNPDFGYTFGSGTRLTVV.

The chain is built from TRBV4-1 and TRBJ2-7; 8 bases agree with TRBD2. V shed 3 bases, J shed 6 bases, and the junction held 16 bases outside the gene matches. Per the germline V gene, CDR1 is MGHRA and CDR2 is YSYEKL. The CDR3 runs 17 residues. Here the CDR3 DNA reads TGCGCCAGCAGCCACCCCCCGGGCGGGGCGGGGGGAAGCGAGCAGTACTTC. Residues: CASSHPPGGAGGSEQYF.

This clone was seen just once. CDR3 bases: TGTGCCAGCAGTGGACGGACTATGAACACTGAAGCTTTCTTT. This translates into CASSGRTMNTEAFF. The V call is TRBV6-2 or TRBV6-3, the J call TRBJ1-1; D is ambiguous. CDR1 MNHEY and CDR2 SVGEGT come from the germline V gene. The V end lost 5 bases, the J end lost 0 bases, and 10 bases lay between the germline ends. The CDR3 runs 14 residues.

The rearrangement links TRBV19 to TRBJ2-1; TRBD2 matches 11 bases. Germline trimming cut 6 bases from V and 5 bases from J; bases unmatched to any gene: 15. This CDR3 region has 18 residues. The germline V gene has CDR1 LNHDA and CDR2 SQIVND (reference sequence). Here the CDR3 reads CASSGETLAGALNNEQFF. CDR3 in DNA: TGTGCCAGTAGCGGGGAAACACTAGCGGGAGCGTTGAACAATGAGCAGTTCTTC.

The CDR3 loop reads CAWRPGFARGGANVLTF. The CDR3 DNA reads TGTGCCTGGAGGCCAGGGTTCGCGCGTGGAGGGGCCAACGTCCTGACTTTC. The chain has TRBV30 and TRBJ2-6, with D possibly being TRBD1 (5 bases). V was clipped by 3 bases and J by 4 bases, with 19 bases between them. Germline CDR1 GTSNPN, CDR2 SVGIG (reference sequence). The CDR3 spans 17 residues. The whole variable domain, remainder taken from reference TRBV30 and TRBJ2-6, is SQTIHQWPATLVQPVGSPLSLECTVEGTSNPNLYWYRQAAGRGLQLLFYSVGIGQISSEVPQNLSASRPQDRQFILSSKKLLLSDSGFYLCAWRPGFARGGANVLTFGAGSRLTVL.

This sequence joins TRBV19 and TRBJ1-5, with D unclear. Germline V gene data show CDR1 as LNHDA and CDR2 as SQIVND (reference sequence). CDR3 length: 15 residues. V was pared by 7 bases and J by 6 bases, with 19 bases between. The CDR3 bases are TGTGCCAGTACGTCCCTACGAGGAGTTAGTCAGCCCCAGCATTTT. Residues: CASTSLRGVSQPQHF.